A selection of T cell receptor beta chains follows, all from one sample in a study of cytotoxic CD8 clonotypes in ibrutinib-treated CLL. Data came from immunoSEQ multiplex PCR; TCRdb stores just in-frame clones and leaves some out. The sample holds under 40,000 clones, approximately 45% seen once. This sample comprised PBMCs, obtained before ibrutinib treatment. The receptors shown here come from a human donor with chronic lymphocytic leukemia. The CDR3 runs from the conserved cysteine through the conserved F or W. Each record gives: clone size, V gene, J gene, D gene, CDR3 protein, CDR3 DNA. D genes are given only for firm matches. The size entry is marked missing in some rows and otherwise reads once, few, many or a size class.

NA,TRBV5-1,TRBJ2-2,TRBD1,CASSPGQVRGELFF,TGCGCCAGCAGCCCCGGACAGGTCCGAGGGGAGCTGTTTTTT
NA,TRBV5-1,TRBJ2-3,NA,CASSTAVRTQPGTDTQYF,TGCGCCAGCAGCACCGCGGTCCGGACTCAACCGGGCACAGATACGCAGTATTTT
medium-sized,TRBV27,TRBJ1-1,NA,CASSFGSPGATEAFF,TGTGCCAGCAGTTTCGGCAGCCCTGGGGCCACTGAAGCTTTCTTT
NA,TRBV27,TRBJ2-4,TRBD1,CASITGQALAKNIQYF,TGTGCCAGCATCACCGGACAGGCTTTAGCCAAAAACATTCAGTACTTC
NA,TRBV11-1,TRBJ2-5,TRBD2,CASSGLALQETQYF,TGTGCCAGCAGCGGACTAGCGCTCCAAGAGACCCAGTACTTC
NA,TRBV5-5,TRBJ2-5,NA,CASSLTGSQETQYF,TGTGCCAGCAGCTTGACAGGGAGCCAAGAGACCCAGTACTTC
once,TRBV9,TRBJ1-2,NA,CASSPSPTGFYGYTF,TGTGCCAGCAGCCCTTCCCCGACAGGCTTCTATGGCTACACCTTC
NA,TRBV7-6,TRBJ1-2,TRBD1,CASSLVTGNGYTF,TGTGCCAGCAGCTTAGTGACAGGGAACGGCTACACCTTC
few,TRBV7-2,TRBJ1-6,TRBD1,CASSLYRRQGGSPLHF,TGTGCCAGCAGCCTCTACAGACGACAGGGGGGTTCACCCCTCCACTTT
NA,TRBV7-6,TRBJ1-1,TRBD1,CASSLGQGPHTEAFF,TGTGCCAGCAGCTTAGGACAGGGCCCTCACACTGAAGCTTTCTTT
NA,TRBV5-6,TRBJ1-2,NA,CASSFPGPALGYTF,TGTGCCAGCAGCTTTCCGGGACCGGCCCTAGGCTACACCTTC
NA,TRBV5-1,TRBJ2-3,NA,CASSSAGAITDTQYF,TGCGCCAGCAGCTCCGCGGGGGCGATCACAGATACGCAGTATTTT
few,TRBV29-1,TRBJ2-1,NA,CSVEVTLGNEQFF,TGCAGCGTTGAAGTCACTTTGGGCAATGAGCAGTTCTTC
few,TRBV19,TRBJ1-5,TRBD1,CASSTGRQGSGPQPQHF,TGTGCCAGTAGTACAGGGAGACAGGGAAGTGGGCCTCAGCCCCAGCATTTT
NA,TRBV30,TRBJ1-1,NA,CAWSKQGGEAFF,TGTGCCTGGTCTAAACAGGGTGGCGAAGCTTTCTTT
NA,TRBV11-1,TRBJ1-2,TRBD1,CASSLYAGGGYTF,TGTGCCAGCAGCTTATATGCAGGGGGTGGCTACACCTTC
NA,TRBV11-2,TRBJ1-5,NA,CASSLGAGFGGQPQHF,TGTGCCAGCAGCTTAGGGGCAGGGTTTGGCGGTCAGCCCCAGCATTTT
NA,TRBV5-1,TRBJ2-5,TRBD2,CASGPGGRAPHQETQYF,TGCGCCAGCGGCCCCGGGGGGAGGGCGCCCCACCAAGAGACCCAGTACTTC
NA,TRBV6-6,TRBJ2-7,NA,CASSDPGYEQYF,TGTGCCAGCAGCGATCCTGGCTACGAGCAGTACTTC
few,TRBV10-3,TRBJ1-5,TRBD1,CAISRTGGNQPQHF,TGTGCCATCAGTAGGACAGGGGGCAATCAGCCCCAGCATTTT
NA,TRBV6-1,TRBJ2-2,NA,CASSYRAGELFF,TGTGCCAGCAGCTACAGGGCCGGGGAGCTGTTTTTT
NA,TRBV7-6,TRBJ1-1,TRBD1,CASSPTGVPTEAFF,TGTGCCAGCAGCCCGACAGGGGTCCCCACTGAAGCTTTCTTT
NA,TRBV5-6,TRBJ1-5,TRBD1,CASSFTGGDQPQHF,TGTGCCAGCAGCTTTACAGGGGGAGATCAGCCCCAGCATTTT
once,TRBV7-3,TRBJ1-1,TRBD1,CASSLTPPGQGYIGTEAFF,TGTGCCAGCAGCTTAACGCCACCGGGACAGGGTTACATTGGGACTGAAGCTTTCTTT
NA,TRBV19,TRBJ2-2,NA,CASSIRGATYTGELFF,TGTGCCAGTAGTATAAGGGGCGCGACGTACACCGGGGAGCTGTTTTTT
few,TRBV30,TRBJ1-5,TRBD1,CAWSRTGSQPQHF,TGTGCCTGGAGTAGGACAGGGTCTCAGCCCCAGCATTTT
few,TRBV30,TRBJ2-2,NA,CAWSPINTGELFF,TGTGCCTGGAGCCCCATAAATACCGGGGAGCTGTTTTTT
NA,TRBV20-1,TRBJ2-7,NA,CSCWGAYEQYF,TGCAGTTGCTGGGGCGCCTACGAGCAGTACTTC
NA,TRBV28,TRBJ1-6,TRBD1,CASLDRGLLRSPLHF,TGTGCCAGCCTGGACAGGGGGCTATTACGTTCACCCCTCCACTTT
NA,TRBV27,TRBJ2-7,NA,CASSSRDGFYEQYF,TGTGCCAGCAGTTCCCGGGACGGGTTCTACGAGCAGTACTTC
few,TRBV10-2,TRBJ2-1,NA,CASRVSISEQFF,TGCGCCAGCAGAGTGTCTATAAGTGAGCAGTTCTTC
NA,TRBV10-3,TRBJ1-2,NA,CAISGLDNYGYTF,TGTGCCATCAGCGGCCTAGATAACTATGGCTACACCTTC
NA,TRBV28,TRBJ1-4,NA,CASSFSGRQEKLFF,TGTGCCAGCAGTTTTTCCGGGAGACAAGAAAAACTGTTTTTT
NA,TRBV10-3,TRBJ2-3,TRBD2,CAITQGLAGGNSDTQYF,TGTGCCATCACCCAGGGACTAGCGGGGGGGAATTCAGATACGCAGTATTTT
NA,TRBV7-3,TRBJ2-5,NA,CASSLRAGPRETQYF,TGTGCCAGCAGCTTGAGGGCAGGGCCTAGAGAGACCCAGTACTTC
NA,TRBV6-6,TRBJ2-2,NA,CASSYSQNTGELFF,TGTGCCAGCAGTTACTCACAGAACACCGGGGAGCTGTTTTTT
NA,TRBV2,TRBJ2-7,TRBD1,CASSPPGTGGHEQYF,TGTGCCAGCAGCCCCCCCGGGACAGGGGGCCACGAGCAGTACTTC
NA,TRBV4-1,TRBJ1-3,NA,CASSQSFTIYF,TGCGCCAGCAGCCAAAGCTTTACCATATATTTT
NA,TRBV15,TRBJ1-2,NA,CATSRDGTSYGYTF,TGTGCCACCAGCAGAGATGGGACCTCCTATGGCTACACCTTC
NA,TRBV7-3,TRBJ2-1,NA,CASSVDHHYNEQFF,TGTGCCAGCAGCGTAGACCATCACTACAATGAGCAGTTCTTC
NA,TRBV7-6,TRBJ1-3,NA,CASSLGGAPAGNTIYF,TGTGCCAGCAGCTTAGGTGGGGCACCAGCAGGAAACACCATATATTTT
NA,TRBV10-3,TRBJ1-6,NA,CAISESPVGNSPLHF,TGTGCCATCAGTGAATCACCGGTTGGAAATTCACCCCTCCACTTT
NA,TRBV9,TRBJ2-7,NA,CASSLSGNRYEQYF,TGTGCCAGCAGCCTATCGGGGAATAGGTACGAGCAGTACTTC
NA,TRBV11-2,TRBJ1-1,NA,CASSLEWAEAFF,TGTGCCAGCAGCTTAGAGTGGGCTGAAGCTTTCTTT
NA,TRBV11-2,TRBJ1-4,NA,CASSSTTNEKLFF,TGTGCCAGCAGCTCAACAACTAATGAAAAACTGTTTTTT